This passage covers 18 T cell receptor beta chains from one sample sequenced in a study of response to subunit inactivated influenza vaccine. TCRdb recomputed calls from the RT-PCR reads with MiXCR, one row per CDR3 protein. The table lists hundreds of thousands of distinct CDR3 sequences, 12% to 15% of them singletons, with approximately 7.6% in the top ten. The sequenced sample was PBMCs from blood, obtained around 15 days before vaccination. The receptors were sampled from a man in his fifties or sixties who received an inactivated influenza vaccine.

DNA of the CDR3: TGCGCCAGCAGCTTGGGGGGATGGCAGCGTAACACTGAAGCTTTCTTT. It codes for CASSLGGWQRNTEAFF. The V gene is TRBV5-1, the J gene TRBJ1-1, with unresolved D. Trimming removed 0 bases at V and 2 bases at J, with 14 bases between. This CDR3 comprises 16 residues. Germline-derived CDR1 and CDR2 are SGHRS and YFSETQ.

This clonotype was seen a handful of times. This chain joins TRBV7-9 and TRBJ2-7; D may be TRBD1 (6 bases). CDR1 and CDR2 (germline): SEHNR, FQNEAQ (reference sequence). The CDR3 extends over 15 amino acids. Trimming shortened V by 1 base and J by 3 bases, and 13 bases separated the two germline ends. In DNA, the CDR3 is TGTGCCAGCAGCTTAGGGACAGAGTTCTACTACGAGCAGTACTTC. Translated: CASSLGTEFYYEQYF. Filled out from reference TRBV7-9 and TRBJ2-7, the complete variable domain reads DTGVSQNPRHKITKRGQNVTFRCDPISEHNRLYWYRQTLGQGPEFLTYFQNEAQLEKSRLLSDRFSAERPKGSFSTLEIQRTEQGDSAMYLCASSLGTEFYYEQYFGPGTRLTVT.

This clonotype turned up a few times. This CDR3 reads CASSLLGENYGYTF. The CDR3 coding sequence is TGCGCCAGCAGCTTGCTAGGGGAGAACTATGGCTACACCTTC. The chain has TRBV5-1 and TRBJ1-2; tentatively, D is TRBD1 (5 bases). Germline loops: CDR1 SGHRS, CDR2 YFSETQ. Between the trimmed V and J ends, which lost 1 base and 2 bases, there was a span of 9 bases. CDR3 length: 14 amino acids.

The chain couples TRBV6-2 or TRBV6-3 to TRBJ1-5, with D hard to call. This CDR3 spans 17 amino acids. Between the trimmed V and J ends, which lost 5 bases and 3 bases, there was a span of 20 bases. Germline CDR1 MNHEY, CDR2 SVGEGT. The CDR3 spells CASSKTPDGRFNQPQHF. Here the CDR3 DNA reads TGTGCCAGCAGTAAAACCCCGGACGGGAGATTCAATCAGCCCCAGCATTTT.

This clonotype was detected only a few times. The chain recombines TRBV2 with TRBJ2-3, with TRBD2 identical over 15 bases. The V segment lost 10 bases and the J segment 10 bases; nucleotides outside the gene matches: 12. The CDR3 is made up of 15 amino acids. CDR1 SNHLY and CDR2 FYNNEI come from the germline V gene. For the CDR3, the DNA is TGTGCCATCCAAGCCGGGACTAGCGGGAGGTTGGCGCAGTATTTT. Its protein is CAIQAGTSGRLAQYF.

The chain combines TRBV2 with TRBJ1-1; D unclear. Germline V gene sequence: CDR1 SNHLY, CDR2 FYNNEI. Between the trimmed V and J ends, which lost 8 bases and 4 bases, there was a span of 14 bases. The length of the CDR3 is 13 residues. The CDR3, as DNA: TGTGCCAGCTCTTTACCACTGGGCACTGAAGCTTTCTTT. Residues: CASSLPLGTEAFF. Filled out from reference TRBV2 and TRBJ1-1, the complete variable domain reads EPEVTQTPSHQVTQMGQEVILRCVPISNHLYFYWYRQILGQKVEFLVSFYNNEISEKSEIFDDQFSVERPDGSNFTLKIRSTKLEDSAMYFCASSLPLGTEAFFGQGTRLTVV.

The J gene is TRBJ2-7, the V gene TRBV19; TRBD1 matches 9 bases. The CDR3 extends over 15 amino acids. V lost 3 bases to trimming and J lost 3 bases; unmatched junction nucleotides: 6. CDR1 and CDR2 from the germline V gene are LNHDA and SQIVND (reference sequence). CDR3 protein: CASSIQPGQGYEQYF. The CDR3 bases are TGTGCCAGTAGTATCCAGCCGGGACAGGGCTACGAGCAGTACTTC.

This clonotype has more than one count but fewer than ten. The chain employs TRBV20-1 and TRBJ1-1, with 7 bases identical to TRBD1. The trim removed 6 bases at V and 3 bases at J, leaving 4 bases unmatched. The germline V gene has CDR1 DFQATT and CDR2 SNEGSKA (reference sequence). The CDR3 has 12 amino acids. The CDR3 is CSARGGHTEAFF. Written as DNA, the CDR3 is TGCAGTGCCAGGGGGGGTCACACTGAAGCTTTCTTT.

The genes are TRBV19 and TRBJ2-7; D gene unclear. Germline V gene sequence: CDR1 LNHDA, CDR2 SQIVND (reference sequence). V lost 1 base and J lost 2, with 9 bases in between. This CDR3 spans 14 amino acids. The CDR3 coding sequence is TGTGCCAGTAGTATAGTGGCCGGTCCCTACGAGCAGTACTTC. As protein: CASSIVAGPYEQYF.

This clonotype was counted only a few times. The chain links TRBV6-5 to TRBJ2-1, with no clear D. Trimming left V 4 bases short and J 12 bases short, with 13 bases between. This CDR3 is built from 12 residues. Germline V lookup: CDR1 MNHEY, CDR2 SVGAGI. The CDR3 nucleotides are TGTGCCAGCAGTTCCCCCCGCGGCGGGCAGTTCTTC. Residues: CASSSPRGGQFF.

The V call is TRBV6-5, the J call TRBJ2-7, with D unclear. This CDR3 region has 9 residues. CDR1 is MNHEY, CDR2 SVGAGI, per germline. V dropped 8 bases and J dropped 6 bases, with 5 bases sitting between them. The CDR3 protein is CASEAEQYF. Written as DNA, the CDR3 is TGTGCCAGCGAGGCCGAGCAGTACTTC.

The chain has TRBV6-1 and TRBJ1-1, with a weak D call TRBD1 (5 bases). The CDR3 is 14 amino acids. Trimming shortened V by 5 bases and J by 10 bases, and 20 bases separated the two germline ends. Germline V gene sequence: CDR1 MNHNS, CDR2 SASEGT. The CDR3 protein is CASSPNPRGQGAFF. The CDR3 coding sequence is TGTGCCAGCAGTCCCAATCCACGGGGCCAGGGAGCTTTCTTT.

This clonotype has only a few counts. This sequence joins TRBV7-8 and TRBJ1-2, with D possibly TRBD1 on 6 matching bases. The germline CDR1 and CDR2 sequences are SGHVS and FQNEAQ. The ends were cut back, 5 bases at V and 0 bases at J, with 13 bases in the middle. The CDR3 is 15 residues long. This CDR3 is CASSPGGPSNYGYTF. CDR3 sequence (DNA): TGTGCCAGCAGCCCCGGGGGGCCTTCTAACTATGGCTACACCTTC.

The V call is TRBV4-1, the J call TRBJ2-7, with a possible D match to TRBD1 (6 bases). This CDR3 contains 17 residues. Trimming removed 0 bases from V and 3 bases from J, with 18 bases in between. CDR1 MGHRA and CDR2 YSYEKL come from the germline V gene. The DNA of the CDR3 is TGCGCCAGCAGCCAAGAAAGGGGCCACGAGGGGGTCTACGAGCAGTACTTC. The encoded protein is CASSQERGHEGVYEQYF.

This clonotype was counted a few times. DNA for the CDR3: TGCGCCAGCAGTCGGGGTCGGGACAGGGTATCCTCCGATACGCAGTATTTT. It encodes CASSRGRDRVSSDTQYF. The gene calls are TRBV5-1 and TRBJ2-3; TRBD1 matches at 9 bases. The CDR3 has 17 residues. The trim removed 5 bases at V and 6 bases at J, leaving 16 bases unmatched. The germline gives CDR1 SGHRS, CDR2 YFSETQ.

This clonotype was seen a few times. The chain couples TRBV7-8 to TRBJ2-3; D not certain. The CDR3 contains 13 residues. V lost 5 bases to trimming and J lost 6 bases, with 12 bases between them. Germline CDR1 SGHVS, CDR2 FQNEAQ. CDR3 loop: CASSLGQWDTQYF. CDR3 nucleotides: TGTGCCAGCAGCCTAGGCCAGTGGGATACGCAGTATTTT.

The chain links TRBV3-1 to TRBJ2-7, with a tentative D call TRBD2 (6 bases). Germline V gene sequence: CDR1 LGHDT, CDR2 YNNKEL (reference sequence). The CDR3 consists of 15 residues. V lost 1 base to trimming and J lost 3 bases, with 13 bases between them. In nucleotides, the CDR3 is TGTGCCAGCAGCCAAGCGGGAGAAAGTAGCTACGAGCAGTACTTC. This translates into CASSQAGESSYEQYF.

The sample holds many counts of this clonotype. The chain is built from TRBV5-1 and TRBJ2-7; D perhaps matches TRBD1 (5 bases). CDR3 size: 14 residues. Trimming left V 0 bases short and J 2 bases short, with 9 bases between. Germline V gene data show CDR1 as SGHRS and CDR2 as YFSETQ. CDR3 residues: CASSLGQLTYEQYF. CDR3 coding DNA: TGCGCCAGCAGCTTGGGACAGCTCACCTACGAGCAGTACTTC.